The 18 T cell receptor beta chains presented below share a single source sample, sequenced in a study of cytomegalovirus exposure and HLA in healthy donors. The PCR contained 60 Vbeta and 13 Jbeta primers. Libraries were prepared by immunoSEQ multiplex PCR; TCRdb keeps only in-frame clonotypes and omits some of them. The table lists 55,000 to 80,000 clones, about 66% of them singletons. The sample was PBMCs. The receptors originated from a man aged 40-49 years in good health and CMV-seropositive.

This clone has just a few counts. This chain links TRBV11-3 with TRBJ2-1, with 14 bases identical to TRBD2. Losses at the gene ends were 5 bases for V and 2 bases for J; bases not matched to a gene: 2. CDR1 and CDR2 (germline): SGHNT, YENEEA. The CDR3 length is 16 residues. CDR3 nucleotide sequence: TGTGCCAGCAGCCCGGGACTAGCGGGGGCCTACAATGAGCAGTTCTTC. Its protein product is CASSPGLAGAYNEQFF.

The chain joins TRBV5-5 to TRBJ2-7; D is uncertain. Germline V CDR1 and CDR2: SGHKS, YYEKEE (reference sequence). This CDR3 has 13 residues. Trimming shortened V by 4 bases and J by 4 bases, and 12 bases separated the two germline ends. CDR3 region: CASSHGLRYEQYF. CDR3 bases: TGTGCCAGCAGCCATGGGCTTAGGTACGAGCAGTACTTC.

The chain couples TRBV6-5 to TRBJ1-1; possible D gene TRBD1, 6 bases. The CDR3 covers 12 residues. The V and J ends lost 8 bases and 5 bases respectively, with 12 bases between them. Looked up from germline, CDR1 is MNHEY and CDR2 is SVGAGI. DNA for the CDR3: TGTGCCAGCTATACCAGGGGTACTGAAGCTTTCTTT. This gives the protein CASYTRGTEAFF.

In this sample, this clone turned up a few times. V usage is TRBV7-3 and J usage is TRBJ2-1; D not resolved. The CDR3 is made up of 15 amino acids. The germline gives CDR1 SGHTA, CDR2 FQGTGA. Trimming removed 5 bases from V and 10 bases from J, with 21 bases in between. CDR3 nucleotide sequence: TGTGCCAGCAGCCGATGGGCCACCACCCCCAGCGAGCAGTTCTTC. Translated, it gives CASSRWATTPSEQFF. Filled out from reference TRBV7-3 and TRBJ2-1, the complete variable domain reads GAGVSQTPSNKVTEKGKYVELRCDPISGHTALYWYRQSLGQGPEFLIYFQGTGAADDSGLPNDRFFAVRPEGSVSTLKIQRTERGDSAVYLCASSRWATTPSEQFFGPGTRLTVL.

This clone was counted between two and nine times. The CDR3 spells CASSLSYGGRETQYF. Written as DNA, the CDR3 is TGCGCCAGCAGCTTGTCATACGGGGGGCGGGAGACCCAGTACTTC. V gene TRBV5-1 combines with J gene TRBJ2-5, with D possibly matching TRBD2 (7 bases). The V gene lost 1 base and the J gene lost 5 bases, with 15 bases spanning the gap. This CDR3 contains 15 residues. Germline CDR1 reads SGHRS; CDR2 reads YFSETQ.

The table lists this clone with a few counts. The rearrangement joins TRBV10-2 to TRBJ2-2; 7 nucleotides agree with TRBD1. Germline V gene data show CDR1 as WSHSY and CDR2 as SAAADI. Losses at the gene ends were 6 bases for V and 2 bases for J; bases not matched to a gene: 3. This CDR3 comprises 14 residues. The CDR3 protein is CASSGQVNTGELFF. The CDR3 DNA is TGCGCCAGCAGCGGACAGGTTAACACCGGGGAGCTGTTTTTT.

The rearrangement links TRBV27 to TRBJ2-7; 8 bases line up with TRBD1. The CDR3 totals 15 residues. Trimming at V came to 5 bases and at J to 2 bases, leaving 8 bases not matched to a gene. CDR1 is MNHEY, CDR2 SMNVEV, per germline (reference sequence). The CDR3 bases are TGTGCCAGCAGTCTTCACAGGGGGGATCCCTACGAGCAGTACTTC. Its translation: CASSLHRGDPYEQYF.

The J gene is TRBJ1-6, the V gene TRBV6-5; D uncertain. This CDR3 is 16 amino acids long. V dropped 0 bases and J dropped 0 bases, with 6 bases sitting between them. Germline V gives CDR1 MNHEY, CDR2 SVGAGI. The CDR3 nucleotides read TGTGCCAGCAGTTACTCGAGAAGCTCCTATAATTCACCCCTCCACTTT. It encodes CASSYSRSSYNSPLHF.

The V gene is TRBV6-5, the J gene TRBJ2-7, with TRBD1 as a possible D gene (6 bases). Germline lookup yields CDR1 MNHEY and CDR2 SVGAGI. The V gene lost 2 bases and the J gene lost 5 bases, with 13 bases spanning the gap. CDR3 length: 14 amino acids. DNA of the CDR3: TGTGCCAGCAGTTACGGCACAGGGCCTAACGAGCAGTACTTC. Encoded protein: CASSYGTGPNEQYF.

The chain's CDR3 is CASSLMREVEAFF. The CDR3 bases are TGTGCCAGCAGCTTAATGAGGGAAGTTGAAGCTTTCTTT. The chain has TRBV7-6 and TRBJ1-1; D is unresolved. The CDR3 has 13 amino acids. The ends were cut back, 2 bases at V and 7 bases at J, with 11 bases in the middle. In germline, CDR1 is SGHVS, CDR2 FNYEAQ.

V and J are TRBV19 and TRBJ2-1, with 10 bases aligning to TRBD2. Trimming cost V 3 bases and J 7 bases; bases outside gene matches: 0. The germline CDR1 and CDR2 sequences are LNHDA and SQIVND (reference sequence). This CDR3 is 13 amino acids long. The CDR3 sequence is CASSMGLANEQFF. CDR3 sequence (DNA): TGTGCCAGTAGTATGGGACTAGCGAATGAGCAGTTCTTC.

The chain links TRBV28 to TRBJ1-4; 9 nucleotides line up with TRBD1. The CDR3 extends over 17 amino acids. CDR1 and CDR2 (germline): MDHEN, SYDVKM. The junction had 9 bases not matched to a gene; V was cut back by 6 bases and J by 1 base. As DNA, the CDR3 is TGTGCCAGCAGGACACAGGGGGCCTACCGAACTAATGAAAAACTGTTTTTT. Translating it yields CASRTQGAYRTNEKLFF.

The chain uses TRBV6-5 and TRBJ1-4; perhaps TRBD1 as D (5 bases). V was shortened by 8 bases and J by 7 bases, with 8 bases between the two germline ends. Germline V gene lookup returns CDR1 MNHEY and CDR2 SVGAGI. The CDR3 has 11 amino acids. DNA of the CDR3: TGTGCCAGCGGGGGGGTTGAAAAACTGTTTTTT. Its protein is CASGGVEKLFF.

The rearrangement uses TRBV5-1 and TRBJ2-1; 11 bases are shared with TRBD2. The CDR3 sequence is 17 residues long. V lost 3 bases and J lost 4; bases outside the gene matches: 9. Germline V gene data show CDR1 as SGHRS and CDR2 as YFSETQ. The chain's CDR3 is CASSSYLAGGPYNEQFF. CDR3 DNA: TGCGCCAGCAGCTCCTATCTAGCGGGGGGTCCTTACAATGAGCAGTTCTTC.

The chain joins TRBV29-1 to TRBJ1-1; 10 bases are a match to TRBD1. With V trimmed by 5 bases and J by 4 bases, 4 bases remained unmatched. Germline assignment: CDR1 SQVTM and CDR2 ANQGSEA. The CDR3 runs 13 residues. CDR3: CSVRQGAGTEAFF. The DNA of the CDR3 is TGCAGCGTTAGACAGGGGGCAGGCACTGAAGCTTTCTTT.

V is TRBV7-9 and J is TRBJ1-2, with TRBD1 as a possible D gene (6 bases). This CDR3 is 13 amino acids long. From germline, CDR1 is SEHNR and CDR2 FQNEAQ (reference sequence). V shed 3 bases and J shed 3 bases, with 8 bases lying between them. In nucleotides, the CDR3 is TGTGCCAGCAGCTTGGACAGCTACTATGGCTACACCTTC. Protein sequence: CASSLDSYYGYTF.

J is TRBJ2-7 and V is TRBV28; perhaps TRBD2 as D (6 bases). Germline assignment: CDR1 MDHEN and CDR2 SYDVKM. Trimming removed 4 bases at V and 4 bases at J, with 11 bases between. The CDR3 contains 13 residues. In nucleotides, the CDR3 is TGTGCCAGCAGTTCATACGGAGGGTACGAGCAGTACTTC. Amino acids: CASSSYGGYEQYF.

This chain links TRBV5-1 with TRBJ1-2; 8 bases are a match to TRBD1. Trimming cost V 0 bases and J 4 bases; bases outside gene matches: 2. The germline V gene has CDR1 SGHRS and CDR2 YFSETQ. This CDR3 region has 14 residues. The CDR3 loop reads CASSLATGGYGYTF. The CDR3 DNA sequence: TGCGCCAGCAGCTTGGCAACAGGGGGCTATGGCTACACCTTC. The variable domain in full, with the rest retrieved from reference TRBV5-1 and TRBJ1-2, is KAGVTQTPRYLIKTRGQQVTLSCSPISGHRSVSWYQQTPGQGLQFLFEYFSETQRNKGNFPGRFSGRQFSNSRSEMNVSTLELGDSALYLCASSLATGGYGYTFGSGTRLTVV.